This is a list of T cell receptor beta chains from one sample in a study of T cell changes during pregnancy in multiple sclerosis. Using immunoSEQ multiplex PCR, the repertoire was profiled, and TCRdb retains in-frame clones only, with some absent. Counted here are tens of thousands of clones, about nine tenths occurring once; the ten biggest clones make up 0.5%. The material sequenced was CD4+ T cells from peripheral blood mononuclear cells, taken in the third trimester of pregnancy. These receptors originate from a female donor with multiple sclerosis, enrolled in a pregnancy study. CDR3s include the opening cysteine and the closing phenylalanine or tryptophan. D genes are given only for firm matches. Clone size appears in some rows only: once, few, many, or a class for an expanded clone.

clone_size | d_call | j_call | v_call | cdr3_aa | cdr3_nt
NA | NA | TRBJ1-1 | TRBV15 | CATSRGGRNTEAFF | TGTGCCACCAGCAGAGGTGGGAGGAACACTGAAGCTTTCTTT
NA | TRBD1 | TRBJ1-3 | TRBV2 | CASREDRVSGNTIYF | TGTGCCAGCAGAGAGGACAGGGTCTCTGGAAACACCATATATTTT
NA | TRBD2 | TRBJ2-1 | TRBV5-4 | CASSFRLAGENEQFF | TGTGCCAGCAGCTTTAGACTAGCGGGAGAAAATGAGCAGTTCTTC
NA | NA | TRBJ1-5 | TRBV10-3 | CATYGGTLGQPQHF | TGTGCCACTTACGGGGGTACTCTCGGGCAGCCCCAGCATTTT
NA | TRBD1 | TRBJ1-4 | TRBV18 | CASSKGQGTEKLFF | TGTGCCAGCTCAAAGGGACAGGGGACTGAAAAACTGTTTTTT
NA | NA | TRBJ1-5 | TRBV30 | CAYGREGNQPQHF | TGTGCCTACGGGAGGGAGGGCAATCAGCCCCAGCATTTT
NA | TRBD1 | TRBJ2-2 | TRBV6-7 | CASSYPGQGLIMDTGELFF | TGTGCCAGCAGTTATCCGGGACAGGGGCTCATTATGGACACCGGGGAGCTGTTTTTT
NA | NA | TRBJ1-6 | TRBV6-6 | CASSSPRNNSPLHF | TGTGCCAGCAGTTCGCCCAGAAATAATTCACCCCTCCACTTT
NA | TRBD1 | TRBJ2-7 | TRBV7-3 | CASSRRDRRRSYEQYF | TGTGCCAGCAGTCGCAGGGACAGGAGGCGATCCTACGAGCAGTACTTC
NA | TRBD1 | TRBJ2-7 | TRBV7-6 | CASSLVEGTDLYEQYF | TGTGCCAGCAGCTTAGTTGAAGGGACAGACCTCTACGAGCAGTACTTC
NA | TRBD2 | TRBJ2-1 | TRBV7-3 | CASGTSGGRNEQFF | TGTGCCAGTGGGACTAGCGGGGGGCGCAATGAGCAGTTCTTC
NA | NA | TRBJ1-2 | TRBV5-6 | CASSFRNHYGYTF | TGTGCCAGCAGCTTTAGAAATCATTATGGCTACACCTTC
NA | NA | TRBJ2-3 | TRBV29-1 | CSVDGQFSTDTQYF | TGCAGCGTTGATGGGCAATTTAGCACAGATACGCAGTATTTT
NA | NA | TRBJ1-5 | TRBV5-1 | CASSRSGGNQPQHF | TGCGCCAGCAGTAGATCAGGTGGCAATCAGCCCCAGCATTTT
NA | NA | TRBJ2-7 | TRBV15 | CATSSRERSAQYF | TGTGCCACCAGCAGCAGGGAAAGGAGCGCGCAGTACTTC
NA | NA | TRBJ2-1 | TRBV10-3 | CAIRLTTHNEQFF | TGTGCCATCAGACTAACCACCCATAATGAGCAGTTCTTC
NA | NA | TRBJ2-7 | TRBV6-1 | CASTHLSSYEQYF | TGTGCCAGCACCCACCTATCCTCCTACGAGCAGTACTTC
NA | TRBD1 | TRBJ2-5 | TRBV7-7 | CASSRQGETQYF | TGTGCTAGCAGCCGACAGGGAGAGACCCAGTACTTC
NA | NA | TRBJ1-2 | TRBV2 | CASGGEGGYTF | TGTGCCAGCGGGGGGGAGGGCGGCTACACCTTC
NA | TRBD2 | TRBJ2-6 | TRBV18 | CASSPTSGDGANVLTF | TGTGCCAGCTCACCAACTAGCGGAGATGGGGCCAACGTCCTGACTTTC
NA | NA | TRBJ2-1 | TRBV7-3 | CASSGSRASSYNEQFF | TGTGCCAGCAGCGGTAGCAGGGCCAGCTCCTACAATGAGCAGTTCTTC
once | NA | TRBJ1-1 | TRBV9 | CASSVATPDTEAFF | TGTGCCAGCAGCGTAGCTACCCCTGACACTGAAGCTTTCTTT
NA | TRBD1 | TRBJ2-1 | TRBV27 | CASSLRDRDNNEQFF | TGTGCCAGCAGTTTACGGGACAGGGATAATAATGAGCAGTTCTTC
NA | TRBD1 | TRBJ1-3 | TRBV11-2 | CASSPNKRGPGNTIYF | TGTGCCAGCAGCCCAAATAAAAGGGGGCCGGGAAACACCATATATTTT
NA | NA | TRBJ1-2 | TRBV5-6 | CASSSRQTGGYTF | TGTGCCAGCAGCTCAAGACAGACAGGAGGCTACACCTTC
NA | TRBD2 | TRBJ2-2 | TRBV5-6 | CASSRRTSGQNTGELFF | TGTGCCAGCAGCCGGAGAACTAGCGGACAGAACACCGGGGAGCTGTTTTTT
NA | TRBD2 | TRBJ2-3 | TRBV7-6 | CASSSSRGGYPDTQYF | TGTGCCAGCAGCTCCAGTCGGGGGGGTTACCCAGATACGCAGTATTTT
NA | TRBD1 | TRBJ1-1 | TRBV28 | CASSFLDRDTEAFF | TGTGCCAGCAGTTTTTTGGACAGGGACACTGAAGCTTTCTTT
NA | TRBD1 | TRBJ2-5 | TRBV5-4 | CASSRDRAQETQYF | TGTGCCAGCAGCCGTGACAGGGCGCAAGAGACCCAGTACTTC
NA | NA | TRBJ2-3 | TRBV19 | CASSMYLITDTQYF | TGTGCCAGTAGTATGTATCTAATTACAGATACGCAGTATTTT
NA | NA | TRBJ1-4 | TRBV6-1 | CASKFGQLNEKLFF | TGTGCCAGCAAGTTCGGACAGTTAAATGAAAAACTGTTTTTT
NA | NA | TRBJ1-6 | TRBV27 | CASSLGIQTEYNSPLHF | TGTGCCAGCAGTTTAGGAATACAGACAGAATATAATTCACCCCTCCACTTT
once | NA | TRBJ2-2 | TRBV5-5 | CASSPETGTGELFF | TGTGCCAGCAGCCCGGAGACTGGGACCGGGGAGCTGTTTTTT
NA | NA | TRBJ2-2 | TRBV4-1 | CASSLHHGGMNTGELFF | TGCGCCAGCAGCCTACATCACGGGGGAATGAACACCGGGGAGCTGTTTTTT
NA | TRBD1 | TRBJ1-2 | TRBV7-9 | CASSSGTGGASGGYTF | TGTGCCAGCAGCTCCGGGACAGGGGGCGCATCGGGCGGCTACACCTTC
NA | NA | TRBJ2-7 | TRBV6-6 | CASRDNEQYF | TGTGCCAGCAGAGACAACGAGCAGTACTTC
NA | NA | TRBJ2-2 | TRBV11-2 | CASSLGFFYTGELFF | TGTGCCAGCAGCTTAGGTTTCTTTTACACCGGGGAGCTGTTTTTT
NA | TRBD2 | TRBJ2-1 | TRBV11-2 | CASSLGLAYNEQFF | TGTGCCAGCAGCTTGGGACTAGCCTACAATGAGCAGTTCTTC
NA | NA | TRBJ1-3 | TRBV14 | CASSQGGGVGTIYF | TGTGCCAGCAGCCAAGGCGGGGGAGTGGGCACCATATATTTT
NA | NA | TRBJ2-7 | TRBV7-2 | CASSVSSYEQYF | TGTGCCAGCAGCGTGAGCTCCTACGAGCAGTACTTC
NA | TRBD2 | TRBJ2-2 | TRBV6-5 | CASSNGLAGELFF | TGTGCCAGCAGTAACGGACTAGCCGGGGAGCTGTTTTTT
NA | TRBD1 | TRBJ1-2 | TRBV30 | CAWSDREYGYTF | TGTGCCTGGTCGGACAGGGAGTATGGCTACACCTTC
NA | TRBD1 | TRBJ1-2 | TRBV11-2 | CASSLGQGAMGYTF | TGTGCCAGCAGCTTGGGGCAGGGGGCGATGGGCTACACCTTC
few | TRBD1 | TRBJ1-3 | TRBV18 | CASSPTGSGTVGNTIYF | TGTGCCAGCTCACCAACAGGCTCCGGGACAGTAGGAAACACCATATATTTT
NA | TRBD1 | TRBJ1-2 | TRBV5-1 | CASSLGGGRQGDGYTF | TGCGCCAGCAGCTTGGGGGGTGGGCGACAGGGCGACGGCTACACCTTC
NA | TRBD1 | TRBJ2-7 | TRBV5-5 | CASSSFGTGDYEQYF | TGTGCCAGCAGCTCCTTCGGGACAGGGGACTACGAGCAGTACTTC
NA | NA | TRBJ2-7 | TRBV9 | CASSVGREFPYEQYF | TGTGCCAGCAGCGTAGGCAGGGAATTCCCATACGAGCAGTACTTC
NA | NA | TRBJ1-5 | TRBV7-9 | CASSLVLSGPQHF | TGTGCCAGCAGCTTAGTTCTCAGCGGGCCCCAGCATTTT
NA | TRBD1 | TRBJ2-1 | TRBV19 | CASSRRGGTGFRNEQFF | TGTGCCAGTAGTCGAAGGGGCGGGACAGGGTTTCGAAATGAGCAGTTCTTC
NA | TRBD1 | TRBJ1-6 | TRBV27 | CASSLRDRGSSPLHF | TGTGCCAGCAGCCTAAGGGACAGGGGGAGTTCACCCCTCCACTTT
NA | NA | TRBJ1-1 | TRBV14 | CASSPGTPGRNTEAFF | TGTGCCAGCAGCCCCGGGACACCAGGGCGGAACACTGAAGCTTTCTTT
NA | NA | TRBJ1-2 | TRBV7-3 | CASSFAGNYGYTF | TGTGCCAGCAGCTTCGCAGGGAACTATGGCTACACCTTC
NA | TRBD1 | TRBJ1-5 | TRBV2 | CASKIQGKSNQPQHF | TGTGCCAGCAAGATACAGGGGAAGAGCAATCAGCCCCAGCATTTT
NA | TRBD2 | TRBJ2-1 | TRBV5-1 | CASTYGGLADNEQFF | TGCGCCAGCACCTACGGAGGACTAGCGGACAATGAGCAGTTCTTC
NA | NA | TRBJ1-4 | TRBV19 | CASRDQGSNNEKLFF | TGTGCCAGTAGAGACCAGGGTTCCAATAATGAAAAACTGTTTTTT
NA | TRBD1 | TRBJ1-2 | TRBV15 | CATSRAPQGNYGYTF | TGTGCCACCAGCAGAGCCCCACAGGGGAACTATGGCTACACCTTC
NA | TRBD1 | TRBJ2-7 | TRBV7-2 | CASTPGGQSSYEQYF | TGTGCCAGCACCCCAGGGGGACAGAGCTCCTACGAGCAGTACTTC